Below are 20 T cell receptor beta chains sequenced from a single sample in a study of cytomegalovirus exposure and HLA in healthy donors. The study ran its PCR with 60 Vbeta and 13 Jbeta primers. This table comes from immunoSEQ multiplex PCR, and its TCRdb copy is limited to in-frame clones, with some not included. The table records 150,000 to 200,000 clones, roughly 10% of them present only once. Material for sequencing was PBMCs. The source is a woman in her twenties or thirties in good health and CMV-seropositive.

In its sample, this clone was seen a few times. The chain recombines TRBV5-1 with TRBJ1-1; 8 positions agree with TRBD1. The CDR3 runs 15 residues. V trimming: 1 base; J trimming: 1 base; junction bases outside the gene matches: 3. CDR1 and CDR2 from the germline V gene are SGHRS and YFSETQ. CDR3 nucleotides: TGCGCCAGCAGCTTGACAGGGGGGGGGAACACTGAAGCTTTCTTT. As protein: CASSLTGGGNTEAFF.

In this sample, this clone turned up a few times. The rearrangement joins TRBV5-1 to TRBJ2-3, with D possibly being TRBD1 (6 bases). Germline loops: CDR1 SGHRS, CDR2 YFSETQ. This CDR3 region has 15 residues. V gave up 4 bases and J gave up 0 bases, with 12 bases separating them. The CDR3 sequence: CASSPTGPSTDTQYF. For the CDR3, the DNA is TGCGCCAGCAGCCCGACAGGTCCCAGCACAGATACGCAGTATTTT.

The V gene is TRBV18, the J gene TRBJ1-4; a possible D gene is TRBD1 (5 bases). The germline gives CDR1 KGHSH, CDR2 LQKENI. The CDR3 totals 14 residues. The V and J ends lost 4 bases and 5 bases respectively, with 11 bases between them. In DNA form, the CDR3 reads TGTGCCAGCTCACAGGGGTTGGGGAATGAAAAACTGTTTTTT. This gives the protein CASSQGLGNEKLFF. The full variable domain, in which reference TRBV18 and TRBJ1-4 provide the parts outside the CDR3, is NAGVMQNPRHLVRRRGQEARLRCSPMKGHSHVYWYRQLPEEGLKFMVYLQKENIIDESGMPKERFSAEFPKEGPSILRIQQVVRGDSAAYFCASSQGLGNEKLFFGSGTQLSVL.

This clone was observed a handful of times. This sequence joins TRBV11-2 and TRBJ2-1; 9 bases line up with TRBD2. The CDR3 spans 17 residues. Germline V gives CDR1 SGHAT, CDR2 FQNNGV. V shed 5 bases and J 3 bases; nucleotides not matched to a gene: 11. This chain's CDR3 is CASSPVPGSGSYNEQFF. The CDR3 nucleotides read TGTGCCAGCAGCCCAGTCCCGGGTAGCGGGAGCTACAATGAGCAGTTCTTC.

The chain employs TRBV30 and TRBJ1-3; the D gene is possibly TRBD1 (6 bases). Germline values: CDR1 GTSNPN, CDR2 SVGIG (reference sequence). The CDR3 totals 15 residues. V was clipped by 2 bases and J by 0 bases, with 11 bases between them. The CDR3 protein is CAWSFGTSSGNTIYF. Written as DNA, the CDR3 is TGTGCCTGGAGTTTCGGGACAAGCTCTGGAAACACCATATATTTT.

This clone was found a few times. The chain links TRBV11-2 to TRBJ2-1, with D perhaps matching TRBD2 (6 bases). CDR3 length: 18 residues. The germline CDR1 and CDR2 sequences are SGHAT and FQNNGV. V was trimmed by 3 bases and J by 0 bases, leaving 18 bases between them. The CDR3 DNA reads TGTGCCAGCAGCTTCGCACACCCGGCGGGAAGCTCCTACAATGAGCAGTTCTTC. Its protein is CASSFAHPAGSSYNEQFF.

The chain recombines TRBV5-1 with TRBJ2-5, with D possibly TRBD2 on 6 matching bases. V was shortened by 4 bases and J by 2 bases, with 12 bases between the two germline ends. CDR3 length: 14 amino acids. Germline V CDR1 and CDR2: SGHRS, YFSETQ. The CDR3 loop is CASSTEGSQETQYF. The CDR3 DNA follows: TGCGCCAGCAGCACGGAGGGTAGTCAAGAGACCCAGTACTTC.

The chain carries TRBV6-6 and TRBJ1-1, with a possible D match to TRBD1 (6 bases). Germline V gene sequence: CDR1 MNHNY, CDR2 SVGAGI (reference sequence). Trimming stripped 1 base from V and 4 bases from J, with 16 bases between. CDR3 length: 16 amino acids. The CDR3 protein is CASSYYSDSPRTEAFF. CDR3 nucleotide sequence: TGTGCCAGCAGTTACTATTCGGACAGCCCGCGCACTGAAGCTTTCTTT.

The CDR3 region is CASSPGVARYEQFF. In DNA, the CDR3 is TGTGCCAGCAGCCCAGGGGTCGCCCGCTATGAGCAGTTCTTC. The V gene is TRBV7-2, the J gene TRBJ2-1; the D gene is possibly TRBD1 (6 bases). Germline V gene sequence: CDR1 SGHTA, CDR2 FQGNSA. V lost 5 bases and J 8 bases, leaving 16 bases between the germline ends. The CDR3 sequence is 14 residues long. Using reference TRBV7-2 and TRBJ2-1 for the parts outside the CDR3, the full variable domain is GAGVSQSPSNKVTEKGKDVELRCDPISGHTALYWYRQSLGQGLEFLIYFQGNSAPDKSGLPSDRFSAERTGGSVSTLTIQRTQQEDSAVYLCASSPGVARYEQFFGPGTRLTVL.

The CDR3 sequence is CASSHGSPNTEAFF. In DNA form, the CDR3 reads TGTGCCAGCAGTCACGGGTCCCCAAACACTGAAGCTTTCTTT. This rearrangement joins TRBV13 to TRBJ1-1, with unresolved D. The V and J ends lost 6 bases and 2 bases respectively, with 13 bases between them. The CDR3 is 14 amino acids. Looked up from germline, CDR1 is PRHDT and CDR2 is FYEKMQ (reference sequence). Using reference TRBV13 and TRBJ1-1 for the parts outside the CDR3, the full variable domain is AAGVIQSPRHLIKEKRETATLKCYPIPRHDTVYWYQQGPGQDPQFLISFYEKMQSDKGSIPDRFSAQQFSDYHSELNMSSLELGDSALYFCASSHGSPNTEAFFGQGTRLTVV.

The rearrangement joins TRBV14 to TRBJ1-1; TRBD1 is a possible D gene (5 bases). This CDR3 has 13 amino acids. Germline V CDR1 and CDR2: SGHDN, FVKESK. Trimming left V 0 bases short and J 11 bases short, with 13 bases between. This CDR3 is CASSQEVWGGAFF. The CDR3 DNA follows: TGTGCCAGCAGCCAAGAAGTCTGGGGGGGGGCTTTCTTT.

The genes are TRBV19 and TRBJ1-5; maybe TRBD1 (5 bases). The V end lost 7 bases, the J end lost 6 bases, and 16 bases lay between the germline ends. The CDR3 runs to 14 residues. Germline assignment: CDR1 LNHDA and CDR2 SQIVND (reference sequence). The CDR3 sequence is CASTTNQGIQPQHF. CDR3 nucleotides: TGTGCCAGTACCACAAACCAGGGAATTCAGCCCCAGCATTTT. The full variable domain, completed using reference TRBV19 and TRBJ1-5, is DGGITQSPKYLFRKEGQNVTLSCEQNLNHDAMYWYRQDPGQGLRLIYYSQIVNDFQKGDIAEGYSVSREKKESFPLTVTSAQKNPTAFYLCASTTNQGIQPQHFGDGTRLSIL.

This clone was counted a few times. The chain is built from TRBV6-1 and TRBJ2-7, with no clear D. The length of the CDR3 is 11 residues. CDR1 and CDR2 from the germline V gene are MNHNS and SASEGT. Trimming cost V 8 bases and J 6 bases, with 11 bases left between them. The CDR3 spells CASLGLREQYF. CDR3 nucleotide sequence: TGTGCCAGCCTCGGGTTACGCGAGCAGTACTTC.

The chain joins TRBV19 to TRBJ2-7, with a possible D match to TRBD1 (6 bases). The CDR3 is 14 residues long. Germline values: CDR1 LNHDA, CDR2 SQIVND (reference sequence). Trimming left V 6 bases short and J 0 bases short, with 12 bases between. CDR3 loop: CASSDGQFSYEQYF. The CDR3 coding sequence is TGTGCCAGTAGCGACGGACAGTTCTCCTACGAGCAGTACTTC.

This clone was seen a few times. This chain uses TRBV5-1 with TRBJ2-3, with D unresolved. The CDR3 consists of 11 residues. In germline, CDR1 is SGHRS, CDR2 YFSETQ. Trimming shortened V by 5 bases and J by 2 bases, and 3 bases separated the two germline ends. The CDR3 is CASSYTDTQYF. CDR3 bases: TGCGCCAGCAGTTACACAGATACGCAGTATTTT.

The gene calls are TRBV7-9 and TRBJ2-1; no reliable D call. This CDR3 comprises 14 residues. Germline V gene sequence: CDR1 SEHNR, CDR2 FQNEAQ (reference sequence). Deletions cut 3 bases from V and 9 bases from J, with 15 bases between. The CDR3 sequence is CASSFGLDSGEQFF. In nucleotides, the CDR3 is TGTGCCAGCAGCTTTGGTCTGGATTCGGGTGAGCAGTTCTTC.

This clone was counted only a few times. This rearrangement joins TRBV5-1 to TRBJ2-7; 9 nucleotides agree with TRBD1. From germline, CDR1 is SGHRS and CDR2 YFSETQ. J was trimmed by 5 bases and V by 0 bases; bases with no gene match: 3. This CDR3 comprises 14 residues. CDR3 loop: CASSLDRGHDEQYF. For the CDR3, the DNA is TGCGCCAGCAGCTTGGACAGGGGGCACGACGAGCAGTACTTC.

DNA of the CDR3: TGTGCTAGTGGCCATATACAGGGAAACATTCAGTACTTC. Its protein product is CASGHIQGNIQYF. The V gene is TRBV12-5, the J gene TRBJ2-4; D may be TRBD1 (6 bases). This CDR3 is built from 13 residues. Germline CDR1 reads LGHNT; CDR2 reads FRNRAP. Trimming took off 6 bases at V and 6 bases at J, with 12 bases between the two ends.

This clone showed up just a few times. The chain has TRBV2 and TRBJ2-7; 12 nucleotides agree with TRBD1. Trimming cost V 3 bases and J 2 bases; bases outside gene matches: 2. The CDR3 is 15 amino acids. CDR1 and CDR2 (germline): SNHLY, FYNNEI. CDR3 region: CASSEGDRGPYEQYF. CDR3 in DNA: TGTGCCAGCAGTGAGGGGGACAGGGGGCCCTACGAGCAGTACTTC.

The chain has TRBV29-1 and TRBJ2-7; 7 nucleotides match TRBD1. The germline CDR1 and CDR2 sequences are SQVTM and ANQGSEA. J was trimmed by 7 bases and V by 4 bases; bases with no gene match: 10. The CDR3 extends over 13 amino acids. Here the CDR3 DNA reads TGCAGCGTTGCGCTCTCGGGACAGCGGGAGCAGTACTTC. Translation gives CSVALSGQREQYF.